This record covers a single TCR beta chain. No antigen is known for it. The entry originates in a study of Ad26.COV2.S vaccination and SARS-CoV-2 variants. Study details: Intramuscularly, Ad26.COV2.S was given either once or twice, 56 days apart. Overall study findings and caveats: Spike-specific CD8+ and CD4+ T cell responses reportedly showed substantial breadth after vaccination. Vaccinees and placebo recipients showed similar non-spike TCR breadth.

As to treatment: roughly 20 received Ad26.COV2.S at low or high dose, single or two shots; about 5 received placebo; per-sample allocation not given. On day 63 after the first injection, vaccine and placebo recipients gave samples. A Boston donor was an adult aged 18-55 years. Unmatched junction bases numbered 10, after V lost 8 bases and J lost 6 bases. The length of the CDR3 is 13 residues. Germline loops: CDR1 SSHAT, CDR2 FNYEAQ (reference sequence). This table comes from immunoSEQ multiplex PCR, and its TCRdb copy is limited to in-frame clones, with some not included. This sample has about 430,000 clones, with approximately 92% found just once.

V gene TRBV7-7 combines with J gene TRBJ2-7, with TRBD2 identical over 7 bases. The sequence was obtained from a person aged 18 to 65 who received the Ad26.COV2.S COVID-19 vaccine or a placebo. The input for sequencing was peripheral blood, taken in a trial of Ad26.COV2.S vaccine versus placebo. CDR3 in amino acids: CASAGRYGGEQYF. The DNA of the CDR3 is TGTGCCAGCGCCGGGAGGTACGGGGGCGAGCAGTACTTC.